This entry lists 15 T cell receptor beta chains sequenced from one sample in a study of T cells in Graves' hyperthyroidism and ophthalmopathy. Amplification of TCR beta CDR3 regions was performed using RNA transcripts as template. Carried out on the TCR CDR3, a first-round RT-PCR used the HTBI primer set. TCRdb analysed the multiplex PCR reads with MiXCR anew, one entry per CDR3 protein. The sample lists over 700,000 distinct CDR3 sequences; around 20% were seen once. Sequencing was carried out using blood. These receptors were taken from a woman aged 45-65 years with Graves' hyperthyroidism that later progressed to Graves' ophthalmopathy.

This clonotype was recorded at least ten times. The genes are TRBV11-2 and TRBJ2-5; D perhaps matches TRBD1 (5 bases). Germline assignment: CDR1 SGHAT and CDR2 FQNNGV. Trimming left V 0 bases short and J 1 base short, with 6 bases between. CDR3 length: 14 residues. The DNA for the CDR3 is TGTGCCAGCAGCTTAGACAGGGTCCAAGAGACCCAGTACTTC. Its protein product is CASSLDRVQETQYF. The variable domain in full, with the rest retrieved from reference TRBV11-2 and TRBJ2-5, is EAGVAQSPRYKIIEKRQSVAFWCNPISGHATLYWYQQILGQGPKLLIQFQNNGVVDDSQLPKDRFSAERLKGVDSTLKIQPAKLEDSAVYLCASSLDRVQETQYFGPGTRLLVL.

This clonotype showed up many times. CDR3 residues: CAGGLAEDNEQFF. As DNA, the CDR3 is TGTGCCGGGGGACTAGCGGAGGACAATGAGCAGTTCTTC. J is TRBJ2-1 and V is TRBV2; the match to TRBD2 covers 11 bases. This CDR3 contains 13 residues. The trim removed 11 bases at V and 5 bases at J, leaving 5 bases unmatched. CDR1 is SNHLY, CDR2 FYNNEI, per germline.

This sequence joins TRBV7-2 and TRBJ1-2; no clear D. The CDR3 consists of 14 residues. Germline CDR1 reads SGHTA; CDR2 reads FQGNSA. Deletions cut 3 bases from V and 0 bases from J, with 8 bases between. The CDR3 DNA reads TGTGCCAGCAGCTTCGGCGCCACTAACTATGGCTACACCTTC. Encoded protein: CASSFGATNYGYTF.

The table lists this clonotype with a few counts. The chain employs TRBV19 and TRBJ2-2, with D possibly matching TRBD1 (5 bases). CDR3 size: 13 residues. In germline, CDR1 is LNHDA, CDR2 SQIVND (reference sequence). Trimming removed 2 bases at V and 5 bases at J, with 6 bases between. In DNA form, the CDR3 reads TGTGCCAGTAGTATAAGGGGTACCGGGGAGCTGTTTTTT. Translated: CASSIRGTGELFF. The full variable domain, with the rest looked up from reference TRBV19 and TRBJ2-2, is DGGITQSPKYLFRKEGQNVTLSCEQNLNHDAMYWYRQDPGQGLRLIYYSQIVNDFQKGDIAEGYSVSREKKESFPLTVTSAQKNPTAFYLCASSIRGTGELFFGEGSRLTVL.

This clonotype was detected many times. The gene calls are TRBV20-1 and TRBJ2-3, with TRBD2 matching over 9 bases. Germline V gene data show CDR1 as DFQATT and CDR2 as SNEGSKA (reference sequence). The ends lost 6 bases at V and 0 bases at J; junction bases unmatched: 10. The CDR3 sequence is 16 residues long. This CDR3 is CSAGLAGVPSTDTQYF. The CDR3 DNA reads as TGCAGTGCCGGCTTAGCGGGAGTTCCTAGCACAGATACGCAGTATTTT.

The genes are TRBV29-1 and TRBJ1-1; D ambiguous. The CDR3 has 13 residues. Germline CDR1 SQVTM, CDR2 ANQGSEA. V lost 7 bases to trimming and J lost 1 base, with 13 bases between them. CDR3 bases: TGCAGCGGGCAGACAAGGGAGAACACTGAAGCTTTCTTT. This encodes CSGQTRENTEAFF.

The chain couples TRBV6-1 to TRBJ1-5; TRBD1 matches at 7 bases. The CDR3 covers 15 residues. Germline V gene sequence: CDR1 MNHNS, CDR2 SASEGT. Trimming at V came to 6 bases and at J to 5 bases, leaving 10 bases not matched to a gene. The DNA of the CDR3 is TGTGCCAGCAGCATCGGACAGGCGGGTCATCAGCCCCAGCATTTT. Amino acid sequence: CASSIGQAGHQPQHF.

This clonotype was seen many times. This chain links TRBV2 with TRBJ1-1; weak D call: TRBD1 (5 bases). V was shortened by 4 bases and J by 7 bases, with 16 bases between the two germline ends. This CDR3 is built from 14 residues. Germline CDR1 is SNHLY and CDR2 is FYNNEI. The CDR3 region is CASSVRQGSGEAFF. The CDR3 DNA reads TGTGCCAGCAGTGTTCGGCAGGGTAGTGGTGAAGCTTTCTTT. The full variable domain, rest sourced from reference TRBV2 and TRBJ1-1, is EPEVTQTPSHQVTQMGQEVILRCVPISNHLYFYWYRQILGQKVEFLVSFYNNEISEKSEIFDDQFSVERPDGSNFTLKIRSTKLEDSAMYFCASSVRQGSGEAFFGQGTRLTVV.

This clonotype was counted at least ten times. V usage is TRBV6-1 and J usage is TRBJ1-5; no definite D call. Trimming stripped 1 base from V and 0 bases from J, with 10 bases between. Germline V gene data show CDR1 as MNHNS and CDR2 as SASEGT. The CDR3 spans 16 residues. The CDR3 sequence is CASSEEGQYSNQPQHF. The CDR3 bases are TGTGCCAGCAGTGAAGAAGGGCAGTATAGCAATCAGCCCCAGCATTTT.

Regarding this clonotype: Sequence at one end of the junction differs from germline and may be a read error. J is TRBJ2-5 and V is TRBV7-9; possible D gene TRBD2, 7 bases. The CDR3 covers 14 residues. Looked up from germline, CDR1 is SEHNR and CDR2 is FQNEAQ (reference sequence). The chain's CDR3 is CAGSLGGVQETQYF. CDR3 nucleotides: TGTGCCGGCAGCTTAGGGGGGGTCCAAGAGACCCAGTACTTC.

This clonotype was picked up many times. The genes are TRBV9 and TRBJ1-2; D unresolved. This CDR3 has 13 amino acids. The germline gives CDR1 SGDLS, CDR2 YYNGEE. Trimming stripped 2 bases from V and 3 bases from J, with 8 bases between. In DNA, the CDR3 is TGTGCCAGCAGCGTGGATGGTGACTATGGCTACACCTTC. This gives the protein CASSVDGDYGYTF.

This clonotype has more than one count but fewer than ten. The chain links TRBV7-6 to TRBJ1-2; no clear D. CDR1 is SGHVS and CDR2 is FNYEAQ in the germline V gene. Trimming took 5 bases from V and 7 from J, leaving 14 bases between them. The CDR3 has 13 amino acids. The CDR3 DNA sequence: TGTGCCAGCAGCCCCCGGGAGGAAGGTGGCTACACCTTC. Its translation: CASSPREEGGYTF.

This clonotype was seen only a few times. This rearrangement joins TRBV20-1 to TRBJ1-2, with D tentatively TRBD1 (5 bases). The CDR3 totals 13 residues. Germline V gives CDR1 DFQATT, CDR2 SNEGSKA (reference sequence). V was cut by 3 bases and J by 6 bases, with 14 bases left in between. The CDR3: CSASMEGPDGYTF. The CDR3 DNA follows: TGCAGTGCTAGCATGGAGGGGCCGGATGGCTACACCTTC.

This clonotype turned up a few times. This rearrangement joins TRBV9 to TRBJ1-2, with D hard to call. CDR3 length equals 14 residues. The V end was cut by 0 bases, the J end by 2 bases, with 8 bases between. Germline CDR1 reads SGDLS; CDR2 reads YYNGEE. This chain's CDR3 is CASSVVLDNYGYTF. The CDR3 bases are TGTGCCAGCAGCGTAGTTCTGGACAACTATGGCTACACCTTC.

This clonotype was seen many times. CDR3 sequence (DNA): TGCAGCATTGGGGATATATTGACTGAAGCTTTCTTT. This codes for CSIGDILTEAFF. The V and J genes are TRBV29-1 and TRBJ1-1; D not certain. Trimming left V 8 bases short and J 5 bases short, with 15 bases between. Germline V CDR1 and CDR2: SQVTM, ANQGSEA. This CDR3 contains 12 residues.